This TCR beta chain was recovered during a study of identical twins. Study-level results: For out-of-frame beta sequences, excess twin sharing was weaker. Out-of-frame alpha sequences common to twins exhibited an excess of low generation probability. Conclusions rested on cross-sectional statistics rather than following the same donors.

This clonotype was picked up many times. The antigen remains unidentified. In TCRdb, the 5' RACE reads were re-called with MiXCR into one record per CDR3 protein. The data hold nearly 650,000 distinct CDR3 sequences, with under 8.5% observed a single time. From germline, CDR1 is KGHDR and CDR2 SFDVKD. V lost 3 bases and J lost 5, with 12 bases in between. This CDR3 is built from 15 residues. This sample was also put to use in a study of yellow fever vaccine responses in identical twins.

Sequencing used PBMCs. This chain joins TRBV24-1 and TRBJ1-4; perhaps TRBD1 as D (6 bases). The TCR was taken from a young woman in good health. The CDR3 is CATSDPADRNEKLFF. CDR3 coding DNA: TGTGCCACCAGTGATCCCGCGGACAGAAATGAAAAACTGTTTTTT.